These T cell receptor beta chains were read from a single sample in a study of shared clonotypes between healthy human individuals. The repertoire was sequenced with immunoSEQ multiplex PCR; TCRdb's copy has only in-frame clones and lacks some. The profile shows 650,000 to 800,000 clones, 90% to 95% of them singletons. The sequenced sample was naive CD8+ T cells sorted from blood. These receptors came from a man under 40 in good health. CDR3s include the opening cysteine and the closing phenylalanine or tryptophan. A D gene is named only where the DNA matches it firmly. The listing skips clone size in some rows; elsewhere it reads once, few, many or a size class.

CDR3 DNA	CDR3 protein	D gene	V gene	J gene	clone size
TGTGCCAGCAGCTCCCTCCGCGTAACGGGAGGTACCTACGAGCAGTACTTC	CASSSLRVTGGTYEQYF	TRBD2	TRBV7-9	TRBJ2-7	.
TGTGCCAGCAGCACATCCTTTAGGGTCGAGTTTGGGTATGAGCAGTTCTTC	CASSTSFRVEFGYEQFF	.	TRBV9	TRBJ2-1	.
TGTGCCAGCAGCCCGGGGGGAAACACCATATATTTT	CASSPGGNTIYF	.	TRBV5-6	TRBJ1-3	.
TGTGCCAGCAGCTCTAACCGGGACTACTCAACCTACAATGAGCAGTTCTTC	CASSSNRDYSTYNEQFF	TRBD2	TRBV7-9	TRBJ2-1	.
TGTGCCAGCAGCTCTACTAGTCCTGAGCAGTTCTTC	CASSSTSPEQFF	.	TRBV7-9	TRBJ2-1	.
TGTGCCAGCAGTGAATACGGGGTAAGCTCCTACAATGAGCAGTTCTTC	CASSEYGVSSYNEQFF	.	TRBV6-1	TRBJ2-1	.
TGTGCCAGCAGTTTTTATCAAACCTACGAGCAGTACTTC	CASSFYQTYEQYF	.	TRBV27	TRBJ2-7	.
TGTGCCAGCAGTTACTCTTGGGAGTGGGAGAACACTGAAGCTTTCTTT	CASSYSWEWENTEAFF	.	TRBV6-6	TRBJ1-1	.
TGTGCCAGCAGTTTACCGGGGACCTACAATGAGCAGTTCTTC	CASSLPGTYNEQFF	.	TRBV27	TRBJ2-1	.
TGTGCCAGCAGCCCAGAGACTAGCGGGAGGGAGCTGGTGAATACGCAGTATTTT	CASSPETSGRELVNTQYF	TRBD2	TRBV28	TRBJ2-3	.
TGTGCCAGCAGCTTTTCGGAAGCCTACGAGCAGTACTTC	CASSFSEAYEQYF	.	TRBV11-2	TRBJ2-7	.
TGTGCCAGCAGCCCACCCGGACGATATGAGACCCAGTACTTC	CASSPPGRYETQYF	.	TRBV7-9	TRBJ2-5	.
TGTGCCAGCAGCTTTCGTGGGCTTCCTTACGAGCAGTACTTC	CASSFRGLPYEQYF	.	TRBV13	TRBJ2-7	.
TGTGCCAGTAGACCCATGGGGGGTGGCAATCAGCCCCAGCATTTT	CASRPMGGGNQPQHF	.	TRBV19	TRBJ1-5	.
TGTGCCAGCATACGGACGGATCCCCCCGGCCTGAATGAGCAGTTCTTC	CASIRTDPPGLNEQFF	.	TRBV5-6	TRBJ2-1	.
TGTGCCAGCAGTCCGGGGGGATGGGGCGAGCAGTACTTC	CASSPGGWGEQYF	TRBD2	TRBV27	TRBJ2-7	.
TGTGCCAGCAGCTTATTATTGGGTCAGGGGATCTCTGGGGCCAACGTCCTGACTTTC	CASSLLLGQGISGANVLTF	.	TRBV11-2	TRBJ2-6	.
TGTGCCTGGAGTGCCCTAGCGGGAACTCCCTACGAGCAGTACTTC	CAWSALAGTPYEQYF	TRBD2	TRBV30	TRBJ2-7	.
TGTGCCAGCAGTCCCGGGACCTTGAACACCGGGGAGCTGTTTTTT	CASSPGTLNTGELFF	.	TRBV27	TRBJ2-2	.
TGTGCCACCTGGAGAGGCTCCCAAGAGACCCAGTACTTC	CATWRGSQETQYF	.	TRBV10-3	TRBJ2-5	.
TGTGCCAGCAGTGGACTAGCGGGATTATACAATGAGCAGTTCTTC	CASSGLAGLYNEQFF	TRBD2	TRBV27	TRBJ2-1	.
TGTGCCAGCAGCGATGCCAACGAGTACGAGCAGTACTTC	CASSDANEYEQYF	.	TRBV5-4	TRBJ2-7	once
TGTGCCAGCACAGGGAGGTATGGCTACACCTTC	CASTGRYGYTF	.	TRBV2	TRBJ1-2	.
TGTGCCAGCAGGCGGTTACAGGCTAATGAAAAACTGTTTTTT	CASRRLQANEKLFF	.	TRBV28	TRBJ1-4	.
TGTGCCAGCAGCTCGCCACAGGGGGGCACCTACGAGCAGTACTTC	CASSSPQGGTYEQYF	TRBD1	TRBV7-2	TRBJ2-7	.
TGTGCCAGCAGCTTATACCGCAGTGACGGGAGGGCCACAGATACGCAGTATTTT	CASSLYRSDGRATDTQYF	TRBD2	TRBV11-2	TRBJ2-3	.
TGTGCCAGCAGCCCCGAGGGCCTCACAGATACGCAGTATTTT	CASSPEGLTDTQYF	.	TRBV5-4	TRBJ2-3	.
TGTGCCTCGGGCCCCGGGAGCCTAAATGAAAAACTGTTTTTT	CASGPGSLNEKLFF	.	TRBV15	TRBJ1-4	.
TGTGCCAGCAGTTACGGAACCCGCCGGGAGCCTGGGGATACGCAGTATTTT	CASSYGTRREPGDTQYF	.	TRBV28	TRBJ2-3	.
TGTGCCAGCAGTTTCCAGGGGGCTCCCTCGAGGGAGCAGTTCTTC	CASSFQGAPSREQFF	TRBD1	TRBV27	TRBJ2-1	.
TGTGCCAGCAGCTTAGAGCAGGCAACAGATACGCAGTATTTT	CASSLEQATDTQYF	.	TRBV7-2	TRBJ2-3	.
TGTGCCTGGAGCTACTCCCTCGACGAGCAGTACTTC	CAWSYSLDEQYF	.	TRBV30	TRBJ2-7	.
TGTGCCAGCAGTGAATATCGGGTCCCCTACAATGAGCAGTTCTTC	CASSEYRVPYNEQFF	.	TRBV6-1	TRBJ2-1	.
TGTGCCTGGAGTGTAGGGACTAGCGGTCGCACAGATACGCAGTATTTT	CAWSVGTSGRTDTQYF	TRBD2	TRBV30	TRBJ2-3	.
TGTGCCAGCAGTTCCCAGCCCCGGACAGGGCGGAGAGAGCAGTTCTTC	CASSSQPRTGRREQFF	TRBD1	TRBV27	TRBJ2-1	.
TGCGCCAGCAGTTGGACGGAGACCGATGGCTACACCTTC	CASSWTETDGYTF	.	TRBV10-2	TRBJ1-2	few
TGTGCCAGCAGCTTTTTAACAGGGAACGAAAAACTGTTTTTT	CASSFLTGNEKLFF	.	TRBV11-2	TRBJ1-4	.
TGTGCCAGCAGTTCCCGGGGACTAACCTACGAGCAGTACTTC	CASSSRGLTYEQYF	TRBD2	TRBV27	TRBJ2-7	.
TGTGCCAGCAGTTTATCTCCGGGAGCCTTTCCCGGGGAGCTGTTTTTT	CASSLSPGAFPGELFF	.	TRBV28	TRBJ2-2	once
TGTGCCAGCAGTGAAGGGGGTAGGCCGGCCGGGGAGCTGTTTTTT	CASSEGGRPAGELFF	.	TRBV6-1	TRBJ2-2	.
TGTGCCAGTAGTATCCTCCCGGCGGAGAACACTGAAGCTTTCTTT	CASSILPAENTEAFF	.	TRBV19	TRBJ1-1	.
TGTGCCAGCAGCCTGGGGGAGGCCGCTGGAAATGAGCAGTTCTTC	CASSLGEAAGNEQFF	.	TRBV6-5	TRBJ2-1	.
TGTGCCACCGGGGGACCCGGGGAGCTGTTTTTT	CATGGPGELFF	.	TRBV27	TRBJ2-2	.
TGTGCCAGCAGCCCTAGCGGGAGTATCTACGAGCAGTACTTC	CASSPSGSIYEQYF	TRBD2	TRBV9	TRBJ2-7	.
TGCGCCAGCAGCCCTTCCAGAGGAAACACTGAAGCTTTCTTT	CASSPSRGNTEAFF	.	TRBV4-1	TRBJ1-1	.
TGTGCCTGGAGTGTATCCGACCTAGCGGTCTCCTACAATGAGCAGTTCTTC	CAWSVSDLAVSYNEQFF	TRBD2	TRBV30	TRBJ2-1	.
TGTGCCAGCAGTTTATTGGGGACTAGCGGTGCATCCTACAATGAGCAGTTCTTC	CASSLLGTSGASYNEQFF	TRBD2	TRBV27	TRBJ2-1	.
TGTGCCAGCGCCAATGAGCAGTTCTTC	CASANEQFF	.	TRBV5-8	TRBJ2-1	.
TGCGCCAGCAGCCTCTCCCGGAGGGGGGAAGAGACCCAGTACTTC	CASSLSRRGEETQYF	.	TRBV4-3	TRBJ2-5	.
TGTGCCAGCAGCTCCACCGGGACTGGTTACAATGAGCAGTTCTTC	CASSSTGTGYNEQFF	.	TRBV7-3	TRBJ2-1	.
TGCGCCAGCAGCCAAGAAGGAGCGGGAGGGCCGGGTGAGCAGTTCTTC	CASSQEGAGGPGEQFF	TRBD2	TRBV4-1	TRBJ2-1	.
TGTGCCAGCAGCTTGTTTTCGCAGGGCCACGAGCAGTACTTC	CASSLFSQGHEQYF	.	TRBV5-5	TRBJ2-7	.
TGCGCCAGCAGCCCGGACAGGGGGCGCCCCGGGGAGCTGTTTTTT	CASSPDRGRPGELFF	TRBD1	TRBV5-1	TRBJ2-2	.
TGTGCCAGCAGTTTACGGGGCGGGAGAGACTGGGATGAGCAGTTCTTC	CASSLRGGRDWDEQFF	TRBD2	TRBV27	TRBJ2-1	.
TGTGCCAGCAGCCCCCGGGACCCGAGCTCCTACAATGAGCAGTTCTTC	CASSPRDPSSYNEQFF	.	TRBV28	TRBJ2-1	.
TGTGCCAGCATAGGACCAGGACACAATGAGCAGTTCTTC	CASIGPGHNEQFF	.	TRBV7-9	TRBJ2-1	.